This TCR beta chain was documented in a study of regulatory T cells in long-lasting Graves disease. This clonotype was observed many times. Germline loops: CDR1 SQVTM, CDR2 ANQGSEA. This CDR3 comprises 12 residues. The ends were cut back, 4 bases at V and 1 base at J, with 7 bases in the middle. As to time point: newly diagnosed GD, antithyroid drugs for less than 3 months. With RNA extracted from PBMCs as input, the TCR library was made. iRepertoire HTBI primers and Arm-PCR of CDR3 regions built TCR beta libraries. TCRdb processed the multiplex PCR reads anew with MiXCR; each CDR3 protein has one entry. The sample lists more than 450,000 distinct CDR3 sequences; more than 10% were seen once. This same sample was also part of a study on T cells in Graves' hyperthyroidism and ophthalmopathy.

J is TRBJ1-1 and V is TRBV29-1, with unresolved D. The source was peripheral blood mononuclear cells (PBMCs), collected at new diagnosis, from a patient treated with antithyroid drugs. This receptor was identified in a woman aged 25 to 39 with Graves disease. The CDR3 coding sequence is TGCAGCGTTGTTCCGGGGAACACTGAAGCTTTCTTT. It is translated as CSVVPGNTEAFF.